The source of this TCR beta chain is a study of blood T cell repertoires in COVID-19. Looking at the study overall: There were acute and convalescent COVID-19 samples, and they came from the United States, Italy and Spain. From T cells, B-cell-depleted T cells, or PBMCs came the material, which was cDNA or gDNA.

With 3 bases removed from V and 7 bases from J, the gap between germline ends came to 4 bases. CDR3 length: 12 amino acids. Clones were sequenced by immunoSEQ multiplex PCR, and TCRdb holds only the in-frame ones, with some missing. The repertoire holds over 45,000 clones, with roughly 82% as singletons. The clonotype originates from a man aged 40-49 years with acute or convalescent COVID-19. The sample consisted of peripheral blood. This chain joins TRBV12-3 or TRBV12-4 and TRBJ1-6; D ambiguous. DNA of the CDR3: TGTGCCAGCAGTTTCCGGAATTCACCCCTCCACTTT. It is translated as CASSFRNSPLHF.